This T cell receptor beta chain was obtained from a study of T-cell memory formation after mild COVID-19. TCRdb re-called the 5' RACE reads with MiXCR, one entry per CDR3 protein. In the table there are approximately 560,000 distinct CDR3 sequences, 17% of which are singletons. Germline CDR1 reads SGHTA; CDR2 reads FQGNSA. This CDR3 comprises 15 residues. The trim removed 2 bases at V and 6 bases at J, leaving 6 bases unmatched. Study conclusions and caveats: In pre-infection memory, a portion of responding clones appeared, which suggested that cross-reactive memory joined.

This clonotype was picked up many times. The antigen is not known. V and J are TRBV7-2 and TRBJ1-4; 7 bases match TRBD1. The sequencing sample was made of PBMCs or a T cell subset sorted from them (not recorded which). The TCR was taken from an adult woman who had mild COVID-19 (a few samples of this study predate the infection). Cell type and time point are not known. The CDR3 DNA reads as TGTGCCAGCAGCTTAACCGGGACAGCGTATGAAAAACTGTTTTTT. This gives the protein CASSLTGTAYEKLFF. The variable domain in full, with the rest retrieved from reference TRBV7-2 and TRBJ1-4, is GAGVSQSPSNKVTEKGKDVELRCDPISGHTALYWYRQSLGQGLEFLIYFQGNSAPDKSGLPSDRFSAERTGGSVSTLTIQRTQQEDSAVYLCASSLTGTAYEKLFFGSGTQLSVL.